This is a list of T cell receptor beta chains from one sample in a study of cytotoxic CD8 clonotypes in ibrutinib-treated CLL. Using immunoSEQ multiplex PCR, the repertoire was profiled, and TCRdb retains in-frame clones only, with some absent. The sample holds approximately 200,000 clones, around 70% seen once. Sequencing was performed on PBMCs, taken after 24 months of ibrutinib treatment. The source of these receptors is a human donor with chronic lymphocytic leukemia. Both conserved end residues are part of each CDR3.

j_call	v_call	cdr3_aa
TRBJ2-7	TRBV5-1	CASSLPSRYEQYF
TRBJ1-2	TRBV28	CASSWPYLRGGYTF
TRBJ1-5	TRBV30	CAWSVYEGQPQHF
TRBJ1-2	TRBV30	CAWSPLGRAGYGYTF
TRBJ1-2	TRBV5-5	CASSLVPFGYTF
TRBJ2-7	TRBV9	CASSTLGLGGEQYF
TRBJ2-1	TRBV6-5	CASSRGQGTYNEQFF
TRBJ2-1	TRBV7-2	CASSFRGEYNEQFF
TRBJ2-7	TRBV5-1	CASSLQTSGVGNEQYF
TRBJ2-1	TRBV2	CASSSLVGSGRWEQFF
TRBJ2-1	TRBV11-2	CASSLRVGDYNEQFF
TRBJ2-7	TRBV7-9	CASSSKDISYEQYF
TRBJ2-4	TRBV27	CASSLSRGKNIQYF
TRBJ2-1	TRBV29-1	CSARADLYNEQFF
TRBJ2-3	TRBV6-4	CASSASGSGTDTQYF
TRBJ1-2	TRBV6-5	CASSYTGQISYGYTF
TRBJ1-5	TRBV2	CASTGTGGGDQPQHF
TRBJ1-1	TRBV7-2	CASSLAGALRTEAFF
TRBJ2-1	TRBV19	CASSILLAGNEQFF
TRBJ1-2	TRBV2	CASSEVLGQGAGYTF
TRBJ1-1	TRBV9	CASSTGQGHTEAFF
TRBJ2-1	TRBV7-9	CASSYLDEQFF
TRBJ2-7	TRBV20-1	CSARGLHEQYF
TRBJ2-7	TRBV27	CASRSPTRRYYEQYF
TRBJ1-5	TRBV19	CASTRQGSSNQPQHF
TRBJ2-1	TRBV7-6	CASSARRGPSGNEQFF
TRBJ2-7	TRBV5-1	CASSFRGRSYEQYF
TRBJ2-7	TRBV28	CASSSQGIAGGYEQYF
TRBJ2-3	TRBV5-1	CASSLSSNADTQYF
TRBJ2-7	TRBV7-9	CASSLGDYEQYF
TRBJ2-1	TRBV21-1	CASTTHRRSEQFF
TRBJ2-2	TRBV5-1	CASSVLSAPLTGELFF
TRBJ1-1	TRBV25-1	CASSESTGWEWDGTEAFF
TRBJ2-2	TRBV18	CASTGQAAGELFF
TRBJ2-3	TRBV9	CASSGIRGYSTDTQYF
TRBJ2-5	TRBV2	CASKYQETQYF
TRBJ2-5	TRBV4-2	CASSQRTSGSVETQYF
TRBJ2-7	TRBV11-2	CASSLDLAGPYEQYF
TRBJ1-5	TRBV7-2	CASSPTEGIGNQPQHF
TRBJ2-2	TRBV28	CASSLRELGELFF
TRBJ2-4	TRBV27	CASSSLQGPKNIQYF
TRBJ2-5	TRBV7-2	CASSPGTSGKETQYF
TRBJ2-3	TRBV6-4	CASNEGLASDTQYF
TRBJ1-2	TRBV4-2	CASSQKVDYGYTF
TRBJ2-7	TRBV5-4	CASRPTGGEGYEQYF
TRBJ2-3	TRBV27	CASRRSGLVYTDTQYF